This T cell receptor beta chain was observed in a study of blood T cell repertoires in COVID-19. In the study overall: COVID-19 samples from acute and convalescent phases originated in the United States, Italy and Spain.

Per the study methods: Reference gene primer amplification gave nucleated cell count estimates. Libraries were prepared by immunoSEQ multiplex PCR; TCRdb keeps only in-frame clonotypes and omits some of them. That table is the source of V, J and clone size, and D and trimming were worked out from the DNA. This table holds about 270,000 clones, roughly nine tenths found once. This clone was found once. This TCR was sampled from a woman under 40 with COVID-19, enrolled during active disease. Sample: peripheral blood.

The CDR3 bases are TGTGCCAGCAGCTTGTGGGAAACCGCAGGAGGGGAAAAACTGTTTTTT. Amino acid sequence: CASSLWETAGGEKLFF. The V gene is TRBV5-5, the J gene TRBJ1-4; no reliable D call. Trimming removed 1 base at V and 8 bases at J, with 18 bases between. The CDR3 runs to 16 residues. The germline gives CDR1 SGHKS, CDR2 YYEKEE (reference sequence).